This TCR beta chain is from a study of patients and donors after allogeneic stem cell transplantation. The trim removed 7 bases at V and 1 base at J, leaving 15 bases unmatched. CDR1 is MNHNS and CDR2 is SASEGT in the germline V gene. The CDR3 is 19 residues long. TCRdb fed the RT-PCR reads into MiXCR, producing one record per CDR3 protein. The data show about a million distinct CDR3 sequences, 18% seen once. In this sample, this clonotype turned up a few times. The clonotype originates from a human donor who was either an allogeneic HSCT recipient or a stem cell or donor lymphocyte infusion donor (not recorded which). It is not recorded whose cells these are; they may come from a transplant donor. The chain couples TRBV6-1 to TRBJ1-5, with 11 nucleotides matching TRBD1. Sequencing was done on a sample of blood, either unsorted or a sorted T cell fraction (not recorded which). DNA of the CDR3: TGTGCCAGCATTATCCGTCGGGACAGGGGGTTTAGGAGCAATCAGCCCCAGCATTTT. Translated, it gives CASIIRRDRGFRSNQPQHF.